This is a list of T cell receptor beta chains from one sample in a study of human T cells and chemical hapten exposure. TCRdb re-called the RACE reads with MiXCR, one entry per CDR3 protein. This sample has under 300,000 distinct CDR3 sequences; more than 6.5% occur once, and the top ten carry over 2%. The source material was whole blood, sampled in connection with sensitization to the hapten diphenylcyclopropenone (DPC). The receptors derive from a woman aged 40 to 49 with alopecia areata. Some clones in this sample may be carry-over from other donors' samples. The CDR3 runs from the conserved cysteine through the conserved F or W. The D gene is left open where the match is weak. A clone size is listed for some rows: how often the clone was seen (once, few, many), or a class if it is expanded.

V gene: TRBV4-1
clone size: many
J gene: TRBJ1-1
D gene: -
CDR3 DNA: TGCGCCAGCAGCCCTAACAGGGTTGGCACTGAAGCTTTCTTT
CDR3 protein: CASSPNRVGTEAFF

V gene: TRBV28
clone size: -
J gene: TRBJ2-4
D gene: TRBD2
CDR3 DNA: TGTGCCAGCAGTTCTGCCCCGGGACTAAAAAACATTCAGTACTTC
CDR3 protein: CASSSAPGLKNIQYF

V gene: TRBV7-2
clone size: many
J gene: TRBJ2-5
D gene: -
CDR3 DNA: TGTGCCAGCAGCCTAGGACCGTACCAAGAGACCCAGTACTTC
CDR3 protein: CASSLGPYQETQYF

V gene: TRBV6-1
clone size: many
J gene: TRBJ1-1
D gene: -
CDR3 DNA: TGTGCCAGCAGACAGGGGAACACTGAAGCTTTCTTT
CDR3 protein: CASRQGNTEAFF

V gene: TRBV7-9
clone size: few
J gene: TRBJ2-7
D gene: -
CDR3 DNA: TGTGCCAGCAGCTTAGACGGACGGATCTACGAGCAGTACTTC
CDR3 protein: CASSLDGRIYEQYF

V gene: TRBV20-1
clone size: few
J gene: TRBJ2-1
D gene: -
CDR3 DNA: TGCAGTGTGAAAGGAAGGGTCTACAATGAGCAGTTCTTC
CDR3 protein: CSVKGRVYNEQFF

V gene: TRBV7-2
clone size: -
J gene: TRBJ2-3
D gene: -
CDR3 DNA: TGTGCCAGCAGCGTCGGATCGAGGAAGGATACGCAGTATTTT
CDR3 protein: CASSVGSRKDTQYF

V gene: TRBV20-1
clone size: few
J gene: TRBJ1-5
D gene: TRBD1
CDR3 DNA: TGCAGTGCTAGAGATAGAACAGGGGTGACCCAGCATTTT
CDR3 protein: CSARDRTGVTQHF

V gene: TRBV4-3
clone size: many
J gene: TRBJ1-1
D gene: TRBD1
CDR3 DNA: TGCGCCAGCAGCCAAATGACAGGGTACAACACTGAAGCTTTCTTT
CDR3 protein: CASSQMTGYNTEAFF

V gene: TRBV28
clone size: many
J gene: TRBJ2-5
D gene: -
CDR3 DNA: TGTGCCAGCAGCGTCCAAGAGACCCAGTACTTC
CDR3 protein: CASSVQETQYF

V gene: TRBV12-3/TRBV12-4
clone size: few
J gene: TRBJ2-3
D gene: -
CDR3 DNA: TGTGCCAGCAGTTCTGATAGCGGTAGCACAGATACGCAGTATTTT
CDR3 protein: CASSSDSGSTDTQYF

V gene: TRBV7-2
clone size: few
J gene: TRBJ2-3
D gene: -
CDR3 DNA: TGTGCCAGCAGCCCCCCAGGGCGGGCCCGGCCAGATACGCAGTATTTT
CDR3 protein: CASSPPGRARPDTQYF

V gene: TRBV5-1
clone size: -
J gene: TRBJ1-5
D gene: TRBD1
CDR3 DNA: TGCGCCAGCAGCGCCACAGGGGGTAACAGCAATCAGCCCCAGCATTTT
CDR3 protein: CASSATGGNSNQPQHF

V gene: TRBV11-2
clone size: -
J gene: TRBJ2-1
D gene: TRBD2
CDR3 DNA: TGTGCCAGCAGCTTGGATGGACTAGCGGGAGTCGTGCAGTTCTTC
CDR3 protein: CASSLDGLAGVVQFF

V gene: TRBV4-3
clone size: many
J gene: TRBJ2-3
D gene: TRBD2
CDR3 DNA: TGCGCCAGCAGCATTGGGACTAGCGGAGGAGGGGATACGCAGTATTTT
CDR3 protein: CASSIGTSGGGDTQYF

V gene: TRBV24-1
clone size: many
J gene: TRBJ2-2
D gene: -
CDR3 DNA: TGTGCCACCAGTGCAAATAGGCGGTTGAACACCGGGGAGCTGTTTTTT
CDR3 protein: CATSANRRLNTGELFF

V gene: TRBV5-1
clone size: -
J gene: TRBJ2-5
D gene: -
CDR3 DNA: TGCGCCAGCAGCTCATACCAAGAGGAGACCCAGTACTTC
CDR3 protein: CASSSYQEETQYF

V gene: TRBV27
clone size: -
J gene: TRBJ2-4
D gene: -
CDR3 DNA: TGTGCCAGCCCCCCCCCGCCGGGCCCACTAGCCAAAAACATTCAGTACTTC
CDR3 protein: CASPPPPGPLAKNIQYF

V gene: TRBV7-6
clone size: -
J gene: TRBJ1-5
D gene: -
CDR3 DNA: TGTGCCAGCAGCCCTGAACCTAACAGTAATCAGCCCCAGCATTTT
CDR3 protein: CASSPEPNSNQPQHF

V gene: TRBV6-2/TRBV6-3
clone size: few
J gene: TRBJ2-1
D gene: -
CDR3 DNA: TGTGCCAGCAGCCCTCTGGGCCCCTACAATGAGCAGTTCTTC
CDR3 protein: CASSPLGPYNEQFF

V gene: TRBV5-4
clone size: -
J gene: TRBJ2-2
D gene: TRBD2
CDR3 DNA: TGTGCCAGCAGCTTGGGGACTAGCGGGAGCCTGACCGGGGAGCTGTTTTTT
CDR3 protein: CASSLGTSGSLTGELFF

V gene: TRBV7-9
clone size: -
J gene: TRBJ2-6
D gene: TRBD2
CDR3 DNA: TGTGCCAGCAGCCCGGGGAGGGGTTCCCGCTCTGGGGCCAACGTCCTGACTTTC
CDR3 protein: CASSPGRGSRSGANVLTF

V gene: TRBV18
clone size: -
J gene: TRBJ1-1
D gene: -
CDR3 DNA: TGTGCCAGCTCACCGGGGGTCAGGAACACTGAAGCTTTCTTT
CDR3 protein: CASSPGVRNTEAFF

V gene: TRBV11-2
clone size: -
J gene: TRBJ2-3
D gene: TRBD2
CDR3 DNA: TGTGCCAGCAGCTTAGGTTTTAGCGGGACCGTAACAGATACGCAGTATTTT
CDR3 protein: CASSLGFSGTVTDTQYF

V gene: TRBV7-9
clone size: -
J gene: TRBJ1-2
D gene: -
CDR3 DNA: TGTGCCAGCAGCTCTTTTAAAGGGAGCTATGGCTACACCTTC
CDR3 protein: CASSSFKGSYGYTF

V gene: TRBV18
clone size: many
J gene: TRBJ1-6
D gene: -
CDR3 DNA: TGTGCCAGCTCGCCGCGACAGGATAATTCACCCCTCCACTTT
CDR3 protein: CASSPRQDNSPLHF

V gene: TRBV10-3
clone size: -
J gene: TRBJ2-2
D gene: -
CDR3 DNA: TGTGCCATCAGTGAAGAGACCGGGGAGCTGTTTTTT
CDR3 protein: CAISEETGELFF

V gene: TRBV6-6
clone size: -
J gene: TRBJ2-7
D gene: TRBD1
CDR3 DNA: TGTGCCAGCAGCCAGGGGGCTATCTACGAGCAGTACTTC
CDR3 protein: CASSQGAIYEQYF

V gene: TRBV28
clone size: -
J gene: TRBJ1-1
D gene: TRBD1
CDR3 DNA: TGTGCCAGCAGTCTAGGGGGACAGAAGGGAGGCGCTGAAGCTTTCTTT
CDR3 protein: CASSLGGQKGGAEAFF

V gene: TRBV5-1
clone size: -
J gene: TRBJ2-5
D gene: TRBD2
CDR3 DNA: TGCGCCAGCAGCCCGGGGGGAGTGGAGACCCAGTACTTC
CDR3 protein: CASSPGGVETQYF

V gene: TRBV12-3/TRBV12-4
clone size: many
J gene: TRBJ2-5
D gene: TRBD2
CDR3 DNA: TGTGCCAGCAGTTATGGTGGGACTAGTGGAGGGACCCAGTACTTC
CDR3 protein: CASSYGGTSGGTQYF

V gene: TRBV6-2/TRBV6-3
clone size: -
J gene: TRBJ1-6
D gene: -
CDR3 DNA: TGTGCCAGCGGTAATACCGGGCAGAATTCACCCCTCCACTTT
CDR3 protein: CASGNTGQNSPLHF

V gene: TRBV28
clone size: many
J gene: TRBJ2-5
D gene: TRBD1
CDR3 DNA: TGTGCCAGCAGTCCCAGGGGGCCCGACCAAGAGACCCAGTACTTC
CDR3 protein: CASSPRGPDQETQYF

V gene: TRBV5-1
clone size: many
J gene: TRBJ2-3
D gene: -
CDR3 DNA: TGCGCCAGCAGCTTGGCGATGGATACCTCCACAGATACGCAGTATTTT
CDR3 protein: CASSLAMDTSTDTQYF

V gene: TRBV28
clone size: few
J gene: TRBJ1-2
D gene: TRBD1
CDR3 DNA: TGTGCCAGCAGGAAAACCGGGACAGGGTCTGGCTACACCTTC
CDR3 protein: CASRKTGTGSGYTF

V gene: TRBV20-1
clone size: few
J gene: TRBJ2-4
D gene: -
CDR3 DNA: TGCAGTGCTGGGGCGGGTCCCTTAGCCAAAAACATTCAGTACTTC
CDR3 protein: CSAGAGPLAKNIQYF

V gene: TRBV6-6
clone size: many
J gene: TRBJ1-1
D gene: -
CDR3 DNA: TGTGCCAGCAGTAATCCCACTGAAGCTTTCTTT
CDR3 protein: CASSNPTEAFF

V gene: TRBV7-2
clone size: few
J gene: TRBJ1-5
D gene: TRBD1
CDR3 DNA: TGTGCCAGCAGCTTAGGACCCCCGACAGGGCGCAATCAGCCCCAGCATTTT
CDR3 protein: CASSLGPPTGRNQPQHF

V gene: TRBV5-1
clone size: many
J gene: TRBJ1-4
D gene: TRBD1
CDR3 DNA: TGCGCCAGCACCCCAGGGGGACGGAACGAAAAACTGTTTTTT
CDR3 protein: CASTPGGRNEKLFF

V gene: TRBV6-5
clone size: -
J gene: TRBJ2-5
D gene: TRBD2
CDR3 DNA: TGTGCCAGCAGTTACTCCGGGACTATAGGGGAGACCCAGTACTTC
CDR3 protein: CASSYSGTIGETQYF

V gene: TRBV11-2
clone size: -
J gene: TRBJ2-7
D gene: -
CDR3 DNA: TGTGCCAGCAGCTTAAACTACGGTCCGGGAACTTACGAGCAGTACTTC
CDR3 protein: CASSLNYGPGTYEQYF

V gene: TRBV20-1
clone size: -
J gene: TRBJ1-5
D gene: -
CDR3 DNA: TGCAGTGGTCAGGGGTACAATCAGCCCCAGCATTTT
CDR3 protein: CSGQGYNQPQHF

V gene: TRBV28
clone size: -
J gene: TRBJ2-7
D gene: TRBD1
CDR3 DNA: TGTGCCAGCAGTCCCCCGTTGACCGGGACAGGGTTGGACGAGCAGTACTTC
CDR3 protein: CASSPPLTGTGLDEQYF

V gene: TRBV12-3/TRBV12-4
clone size: few
J gene: TRBJ1-2
D gene: TRBD1
CDR3 DNA: TGTGCCAGCAGGTCCTCAGGACAGGGGGAAGGCTACACCTTC
CDR3 protein: CASRSSGQGEGYTF

V gene: TRBV18
clone size: -
J gene: TRBJ2-1
D gene: TRBD1
CDR3 DNA: TGTGCCAGCTCACCTGACAGGGTACGGTTCTTC
CDR3 protein: CASSPDRVRFF

V gene: TRBV6-5
clone size: few
J gene: TRBJ2-1
D gene: TRBD2
CDR3 DNA: TGTGCCAGCAGTTACTCGCTAGCGGGAGTAAGGGACCCCTCCTACAATGAGCAGTTCTTC
CDR3 protein: CASSYSLAGVRDPSYNEQFF

V gene: TRBV6-2/TRBV6-3
clone size: -
J gene: TRBJ2-7
D gene: TRBD2
CDR3 DNA: TGTGCCACCCGGGGCGGGAGGCGGGACGAGCAGTACTTC
CDR3 protein: CATRGGRRDEQYF

V gene: TRBV20-1
clone size: -
J gene: TRBJ1-5
D gene: -
CDR3 DNA: TGCAGTGCTAGATCCCCGGACAAGGGGACCAGACAGCCCCAGCATTTT
CDR3 protein: CSARSPDKGTRQPQHF

V gene: TRBV7-2
clone size: few
J gene: TRBJ1-1
D gene: -
CDR3 DNA: TGTGCCAGCAGCTTACGTGGGGCCTACACTGAAGCTTTCTTT
CDR3 protein: CASSLRGAYTEAFF

V gene: TRBV9
clone size: -
J gene: TRBJ1-1
D gene: -
CDR3 DNA: TGTGCCAGCAGCGCACGACCAAGGACTGAAGCTTTCTTT
CDR3 protein: CASSARPRTEAFF

V gene: TRBV20-1
clone size: many
J gene: TRBJ2-1
D gene: TRBD1
CDR3 DNA: TGCAGTGCTAGAAAGGGGGCGGAGGATGAGCAGTTCTTC
CDR3 protein: CSARKGAEDEQFF

V gene: TRBV7-6
clone size: -
J gene: TRBJ2-7
D gene: -
CDR3 DNA: TGTGCCAGCAGCTCTCGATCCACCTACGAGCAGTACTTC
CDR3 protein: CASSSRSTYEQYF

V gene: TRBV4-2
clone size: -
J gene: TRBJ2-1
D gene: TRBD2
CDR3 DNA: TGTGCCAGCAGCCGGAGCACTAGCGGGAGCCTTAATGAGCAGTTCTTC
CDR3 protein: CASSRSTSGSLNEQFF

V gene: TRBV12-3/TRBV12-4
clone size: many
J gene: TRBJ2-3
D gene: -
CDR3 DNA: TGTGCCAGCAGCCCGCGGGTAGGGGGGGCCCCTAGCACAGATACGCAGTATTTT
CDR3 protein: CASSPRVGGAPSTDTQYF

V gene: TRBV28
clone size: few
J gene: TRBJ2-3
D gene: -
CDR3 DNA: TGTGCCAGCAGTCCCCGGACTTCCTTCTACACAGATACGCAGTATTTT
CDR3 protein: CASSPRTSFYTDTQYF

V gene: TRBV20-1
clone size: -
J gene: TRBJ1-6
D gene: -
CDR3 DNA: TGCAGTGCACGGAGGACAGATTCACCCCTCCACTTT
CDR3 protein: CSARRTDSPLHF

V gene: TRBV7-2
clone size: -
J gene: TRBJ2-2
D gene: -
CDR3 DNA: TGTGCCAGCAGCCTGAGCGGGTCCACCGGGGAGCTGTTTTTT
CDR3 protein: CASSLSGSTGELFF

V gene: TRBV6-5
clone size: -
J gene: TRBJ1-5
D gene: -
CDR3 DNA: TGTGCCAGCAGCGGAGGGAGGGGGAGGCAGCCCCAGCATTTT
CDR3 protein: CASSGGRGRQPQHF

V gene: TRBV6-6
clone size: few
J gene: TRBJ2-1
D gene: -
CDR3 DNA: TGTGCCAGCAGTCGCCAGGACCGCGCGGAATACAATGAGCAGTTCTTC
CDR3 protein: CASSRQDRAEYNEQFF